The 18 T cell receptor beta chains below all came from one sample that was sequenced in a study of identical twins (TCRdb year 2016). Receptor libraries were prepared by 5' RACE. Sequencing used an Illumina HiSeq 2000. Through fastp at Q25 and MiXCR, TCRdb rebuilt clones from the public reads, retaining in-frame beta chains. Identical CDR3 protein sequences are pooled into one entry, listed with their most common genes and DNA. This sample gives 400,000 to 500,000 distinct CDR3 sequences in total; around 18% of them show up just once. The top ten clones comprise approximately 12% of the sample. Sequenced sample: naive T cells sorted from blood. Read against the paper, the sample's cell subset or site label means: cells isolated with a human naive T-cell isolation kit. These receptors originate from a man aged 45-60 years in good health.

The chain has TRBV7-2 and TRBJ2-2; no definite D call. CDR1 and CDR2 from the germline V gene are SGHTA and FQGNSA. The CDR3 sequence is 14 residues long. V dropped 1 base and J dropped 6 bases, with 9 bases sitting between them. CDR3 nucleotides: TGTGCCAGCAGCTTAGGACTCAGGTCCGGGGAGCTGTTTTTT. Its protein product is CASSLGLRSGELFF.

This clonotype was seen only a few times. The chain employs TRBV5-1 and TRBJ2-1, with a tentative D call TRBD2 (5 bases). Trimming removed 4 bases from V and 4 bases from J, with 18 bases in between. This CDR3 is built from 16 residues. Per the germline V gene, CDR1 is SGHRS and CDR2 is YFSETQ. CDR3 DNA sequence: TGCGCCAGCAGCCCTCTGAGCGGACCCCCTTACAATGAGCAGTTCTTC. It codes for CASSPLSGPPYNEQFF. The whole variable domain, filled in from reference TRBV5-1 and TRBJ2-1, reads KAGVTQTPRYLIKTRGQQVTLSCSPISGHRSVSWYQQTPGQGLQFLFEYFSETQRNKGNFPGRFSGRQFSNSRSEMNVSTLELGDSALYLCASSPLSGPPYNEQFFGPGTRLTVL.

This chain connects TRBV20-1 to TRBJ2-5; no firm D call. CDR1 is DFQATT and CDR2 is SNEGSKA in the germline V gene (reference sequence). Trimming took off 3 bases at V and 1 base at J, with 9 bases between the two ends. The CDR3 is 13 amino acids. The CDR3 nucleotides are TGCAGTGCTAGGGTGGGCTCCCAAGAGACCCAGTACTTC. Translating it yields CSARVGSQETQYF.

This clonotype was seen a handful of times. The chain links TRBV29-1 to TRBJ2-3, with 7 nucleotides matching TRBD1. The CDR3 spans 13 residues. Losses at the gene ends were 7 bases for V and 6 bases for J; bases not matched to a gene: 10. The V gene's germline CDR1 is SQVTM and CDR2 ANQGSEA. Written as DNA, the CDR3 is TGCAGCGGTCACAGGGGAATCTTGGATACGCAGTATTTT. Its protein product is CSGHRGILDTQYF.

This clonotype was seen a handful of times. This chain connects TRBV5-1 to TRBJ2-6, with D perhaps TRBD1 (5 bases). Germline values: CDR1 SGHRS, CDR2 YFSETQ. The CDR3 extends over 15 amino acids. V was cut by 4 bases and J by 0 bases, with 8 bases left in between. Here the CDR3 reads CASSKTDSGANVLTF. For the CDR3, the DNA is TGCGCCAGCAGCAAGACAGACTCTGGGGCCAACGTCCTGACTTTC.

This clonotype was found a few times. The J gene is TRBJ2-7, the V gene TRBV19; a possible D gene is TRBD1 (5 bases). Germline-derived CDR1 and CDR2 are LNHDA and SQIVND (reference sequence). The V gene lost 11 bases and the J gene lost 5 bases, with 7 bases spanning the gap. The CDR3 is 9 residues long. The CDR3, as DNA: TGTGCCGTAGGGGACGAGCAGTACTTC. Translating gives CAVGDEQYF.

There are many counts of this clonotype. This sequence joins TRBV4-1 and TRBJ1-3; D uncertain. The CDR3 spans 11 residues. V dropped 8 bases and J dropped 2 bases, with 4 bases sitting between them. CDR1 and CDR2 from the germline V gene are MGHRA and YSYEKL. The CDR3, as DNA: TGCGCCAGCGGACCTGGAAACACCATATATTTT. As protein: CASGPGNTIYF.

This clonotype was found many times. V usage is TRBV3-1 and J usage is TRBJ2-2, with D maybe TRBD1 (7 bases). Trimming removed 0 bases at V and 3 bases at J, with 23 bases between. Germline V gene data show CDR1 as LGHDT and CDR2 as YNNKEL (reference sequence). The CDR3 loop spans 20 amino acids. This chain's CDR3 is CASSQDIVEGAVEYTGELFF. In nucleotides, the CDR3 is TGTGCCAGCAGCCAAGATATCGTGGAGGGGGCTGTTGAGTACACCGGGGAGCTGTTTTTT.

Many counts were recorded for this clonotype. V and J are TRBV6-2 or TRBV6-3 and TRBJ2-7; D is perhaps TRBD2 (5 bases). Trimming cost V 6 bases and J 1 base, with 22 bases left between them. The CDR3 has 17 residues. CDR1 is MNHEY and CDR2 is SVGEGT in the germline V gene. The chain's CDR3 is CASSLRREGRRSYEQYF. The CDR3 bases are TGTGCCAGCAGCCTTAGAAGAGAGGGTCGGAGGTCCTACGAGCAGTACTTC.

There are a few counts of this clonotype. V and J are TRBV27 and TRBJ2-1, with 10 bases fitting TRBD2. CDR3 length: 19 residues. Trimming cost V 8 bases and J 1 base; bases outside gene matches: 17. Per the germline V gene, CDR1 is MNHEY and CDR2 is SMNVEV (reference sequence). The CDR3 bases are TGTGCCAGCTGCCGGGTAGCGCTAGCGGGGGTTGGGTCCTACAATGAGCAGTTCTTC. Protein sequence: CASCRVALAGVGSYNEQFF.

This clonotype was seen ten or more times. This chain uses TRBV29-1 with TRBJ1-5; D is uncertain. With 1 base removed from V and 3 bases from J, the gap between germline ends came to 10 bases. Germline CDR1 SQVTM, CDR2 ANQGSEA. CDR3 size: 14 residues. The CDR3 sequence: CSVEVADPNQPQHF. The CDR3 region has the DNA TGCAGCGTTGAAGTGGCGGATCCCAATCAGCCCCAGCATTTT. Filled out from reference TRBV29-1 and TRBJ1-5, the complete variable domain reads SAVISQKPSRDICQRGTSLTIQCQVDSQVTMMFWYRQQPGQSLTLIATANQGSEATYESGFVIDKFPISRPNLTFSTLTVSNMSPEDSSIYLCSVEVADPNQPQHFGDGTRLSIL.

The rearrangement links TRBV5-4 to TRBJ2-5; no reliable D call. Per germline, CDR1 SGHNT and CDR2 YYREEE (reference sequence). This CDR3 comprises 12 residues. Between the trimmed V and J ends, which lost 4 bases and 5 bases, there was a span of 9 bases. The CDR3 bases are TGTGCCAGCAGCCTTTACACCGAGACCCAGTACTTC. Translating it yields CASSLYTETQYF.

This chain joins TRBV20-1 and TRBJ2-2, with D uncertain. CDR3 size: 14 residues. Trimming took 3 bases from V and 1 from J, leaving 9 bases between them. CDR1 DFQATT and CDR2 SNEGSKA come from the germline V gene (reference sequence). DNA for the CDR3: TGCAGTGCTAGTCGCAAGAGGAACACCGGGGAGCTGTTTTTT. Translated: CSASRKRNTGELFF.

J is TRBJ1-4 and V is TRBV5-1; no definite D call. This CDR3 is 14 amino acids long. Trimming removed 0 bases at V and 5 bases at J, with 8 bases between. Germline V gives CDR1 SGHRS, CDR2 YFSETQ. CDR3 nucleotide sequence: TGCGCCAGCAGCTTGGGACGGAAGAATGAAAAACTGTTTTTT. Amino acids: CASSLGRKNEKLFF.

In its sample, this clonotype was seen many times. The chain joins TRBV6-2 or TRBV6-3 to TRBJ2-2; D gene unclear. V dropped 0 bases and J dropped 6 bases, with 11 bases sitting between them. CDR1 and CDR2 (germline): MNHEY, SVGEGT. The CDR3 extends over 15 amino acids. The CDR3 sequence: CASSYSRTPPGELFF. DNA for the CDR3: TGTGCCAGCAGTTACTCGAGAACCCCCCCCGGGGAGCTGTTTTTT.

Comments on this clonotype: One base away lies a much larger clone, so this may be a sequencing read error. V and J are TRBV20-1 and TRBJ1-5, with TRBD1 matching over 11 bases. V dropped 4 bases and J dropped 2; count of bases not matched to a gene: 13. CDR3 length equals 18 residues. Germline values: CDR1 DFQATT, CDR2 SNEGSKA (reference sequence). This chain's CDR3 is CSAIPRDRGMRGNQPQHF. The CDR3 coding sequence is TGCAGTGCTATACCCCGGGACAGGGGGATGAGGGGCAATCAGCCCCAGCATTTT.

This clonotype was seen many times. The gene calls are TRBV20-1 and TRBJ2-1; either TRBD1 or TRBD2 may fit D (6 bases each). V was trimmed by 3 bases and J by 4 bases, leaving 16 bases between them. Germline CDR1 reads DFQATT; CDR2 reads SNEGSKA (reference sequence). CDR3 length: 15 residues. This chain's CDR3 is CSASILGAGYNEQFF. CDR3 DNA sequence: TGCAGTGCTAGTATTCTGGGGGCGGGGTACAATGAGCAGTTCTTC.

This clonotype was picked up a small number of times. The chain is built from TRBV7-2 and TRBJ2-1; D not resolved. The CDR3 is 16 residues long. Trimming pared 3 bases from V and 9 bases from J, leaving 21 bases between. CDR1 is SGHTA, CDR2 FQGNSA, per germline. The DNA of the CDR3 is TGTGCCAGCAGCTTGTCCCCCACCGGACCCTGGTCTGAGCAGTTCTTC. It yields the protein CASSLSPTGPWSEQFF.